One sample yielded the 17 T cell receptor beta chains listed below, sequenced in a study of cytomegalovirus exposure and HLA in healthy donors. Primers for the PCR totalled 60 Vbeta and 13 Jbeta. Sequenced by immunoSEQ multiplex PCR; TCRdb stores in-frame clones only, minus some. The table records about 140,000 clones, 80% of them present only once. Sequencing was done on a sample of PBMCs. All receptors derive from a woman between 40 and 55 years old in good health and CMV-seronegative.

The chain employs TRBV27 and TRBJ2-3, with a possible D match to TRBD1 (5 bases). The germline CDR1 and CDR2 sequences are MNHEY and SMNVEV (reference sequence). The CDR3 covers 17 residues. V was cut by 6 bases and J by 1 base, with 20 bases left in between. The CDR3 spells CASSLGAAGGGTDTQYF. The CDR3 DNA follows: TGTGCCAGCAGCCTAGGGGCAGCCGGTGGGGGCACAGATACGCAGTATTTT.

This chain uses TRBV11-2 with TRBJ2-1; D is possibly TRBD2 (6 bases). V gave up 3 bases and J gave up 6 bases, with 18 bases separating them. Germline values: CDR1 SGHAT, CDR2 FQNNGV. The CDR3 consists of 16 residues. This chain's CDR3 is CASSFITGTGINEQFF. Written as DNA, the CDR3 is TGTGCCAGCAGCTTTATTACCGGGACTGGAATCAATGAGCAGTTCTTC.

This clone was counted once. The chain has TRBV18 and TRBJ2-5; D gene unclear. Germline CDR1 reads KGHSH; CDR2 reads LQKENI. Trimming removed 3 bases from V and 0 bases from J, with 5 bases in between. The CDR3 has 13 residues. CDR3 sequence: CASSPQYQETQYF. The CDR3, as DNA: TGTGCCAGCTCACCGCAGTACCAAGAGACCCAGTACTTC.

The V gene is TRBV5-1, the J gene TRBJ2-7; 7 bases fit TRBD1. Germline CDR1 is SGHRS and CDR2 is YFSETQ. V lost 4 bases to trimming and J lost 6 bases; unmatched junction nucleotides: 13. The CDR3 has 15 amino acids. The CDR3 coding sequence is TGCGCCAGCAGCCAACGCCCTGACAGGGTGCCCGAGCAGTACTTC. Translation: CASSQRPDRVPEQYF.

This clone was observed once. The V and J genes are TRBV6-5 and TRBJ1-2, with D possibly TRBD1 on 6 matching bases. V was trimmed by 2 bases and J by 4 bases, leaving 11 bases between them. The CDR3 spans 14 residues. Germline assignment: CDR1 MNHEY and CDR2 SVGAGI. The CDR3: CASSYAQGSYGYTF. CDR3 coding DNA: TGTGCCAGCAGTTACGCGCAGGGGTCCTATGGCTACACCTTC.

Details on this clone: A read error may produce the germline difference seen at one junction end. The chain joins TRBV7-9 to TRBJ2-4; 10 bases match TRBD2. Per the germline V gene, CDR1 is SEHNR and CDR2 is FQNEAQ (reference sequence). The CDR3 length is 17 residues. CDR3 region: CASMGFSSGTSVNSQYF. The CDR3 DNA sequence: TGTGCCAGCATGGGTTTTAGTTCCGGGACTAGCGTAAACAGTCAGTACTTC.

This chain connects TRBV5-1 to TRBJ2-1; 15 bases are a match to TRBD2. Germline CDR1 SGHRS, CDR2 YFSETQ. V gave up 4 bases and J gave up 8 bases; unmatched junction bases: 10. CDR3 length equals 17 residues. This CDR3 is CASSLRTSGRVEDEQFF. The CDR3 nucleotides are TGCGCCAGCAGCCTCCGGACTAGCGGGAGGGTGGAAGATGAGCAGTTCTTC.

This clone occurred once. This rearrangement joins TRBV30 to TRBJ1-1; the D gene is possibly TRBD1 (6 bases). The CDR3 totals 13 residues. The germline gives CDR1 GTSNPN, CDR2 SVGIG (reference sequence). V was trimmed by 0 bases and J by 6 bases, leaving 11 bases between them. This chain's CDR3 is CAWSVTGLAEAFF. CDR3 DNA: TGTGCCTGGAGTGTAACAGGGCTCGCTGAAGCTTTCTTT.

The CDR3 DNA is TGTGCCAGCAGCTCATTGGAGGGGGCTGAGACCCAGTACTTC. Its protein is CASSSLEGAETQYF. This rearrangement joins TRBV9 to TRBJ2-5; D is possibly TRBD1 (7 bases). Germline assignment: CDR1 SGDLS and CDR2 YYNGEE. Deletions cut 4 bases from V and 5 bases from J, with 15 bases between. This CDR3 contains 14 residues.

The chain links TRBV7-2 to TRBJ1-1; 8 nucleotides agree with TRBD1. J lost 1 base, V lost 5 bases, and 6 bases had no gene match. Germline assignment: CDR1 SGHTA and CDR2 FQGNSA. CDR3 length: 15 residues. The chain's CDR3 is CASSLSGTGNTEAFF. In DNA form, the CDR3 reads TGTGCCAGCAGCCTGAGCGGGACAGGGAACACTGAAGCTTTCTTT.

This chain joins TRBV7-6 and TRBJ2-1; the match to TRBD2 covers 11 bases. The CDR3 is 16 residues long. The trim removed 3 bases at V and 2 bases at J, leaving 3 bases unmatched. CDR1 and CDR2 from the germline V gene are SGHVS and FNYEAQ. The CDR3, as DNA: TGTGCCAGCAGCTTCGGGACTAGCGGAACCTACAATGAGCAGTTCTTC. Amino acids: CASSFGTSGTYNEQFF. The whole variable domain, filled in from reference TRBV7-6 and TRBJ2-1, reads GAGVSQSPRYKVTKRGQDVALRCDPISGHVSLYWYRQALGQGPEFLTYFNYEAQQDKSGLPNDRFSAERPEGSISTLTIQRTEQRDSAMYRCASSFGTSGTYNEQFFGPGTRLTVL.

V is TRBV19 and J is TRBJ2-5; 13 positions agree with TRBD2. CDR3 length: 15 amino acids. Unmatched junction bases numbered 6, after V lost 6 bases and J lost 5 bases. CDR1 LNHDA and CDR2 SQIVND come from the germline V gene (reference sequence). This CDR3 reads CASRTSGGAGETQYF. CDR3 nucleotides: TGTGCCAGTAGAACTAGCGGGGGGGCGGGGGAGACCCAGTACTTC.

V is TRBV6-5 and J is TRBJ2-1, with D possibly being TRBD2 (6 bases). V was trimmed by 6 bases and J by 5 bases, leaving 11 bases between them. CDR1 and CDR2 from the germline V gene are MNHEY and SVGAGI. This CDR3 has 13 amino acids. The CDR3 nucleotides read TGTGCCAGCAGGTCAGGAGGGCACAATGAGCAGTTCTTC. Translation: CASRSGGHNEQFF.

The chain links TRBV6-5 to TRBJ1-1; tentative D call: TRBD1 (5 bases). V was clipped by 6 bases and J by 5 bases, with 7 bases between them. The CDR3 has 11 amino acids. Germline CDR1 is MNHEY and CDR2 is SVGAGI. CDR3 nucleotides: TGTGCCAGCAGGGGGCGGACTGAAGCTTTCTTT. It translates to CASRGRTEAFF.

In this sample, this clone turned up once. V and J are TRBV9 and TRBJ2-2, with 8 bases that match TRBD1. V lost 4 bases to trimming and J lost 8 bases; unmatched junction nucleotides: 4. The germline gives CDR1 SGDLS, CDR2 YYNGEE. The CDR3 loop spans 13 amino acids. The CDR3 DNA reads TGTGCCAGCAGCCGGACAGGGTTTGGGGAGCTGTTTTTT. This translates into CASSRTGFGELFF.

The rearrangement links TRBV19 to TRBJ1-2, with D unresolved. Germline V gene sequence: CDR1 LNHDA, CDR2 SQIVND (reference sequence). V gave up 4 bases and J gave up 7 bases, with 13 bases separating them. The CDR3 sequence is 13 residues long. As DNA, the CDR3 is TGTGCCAGTAGTAATGAGGGAGTCGGTGGCTACACCTTC. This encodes CASSNEGVGGYTF.

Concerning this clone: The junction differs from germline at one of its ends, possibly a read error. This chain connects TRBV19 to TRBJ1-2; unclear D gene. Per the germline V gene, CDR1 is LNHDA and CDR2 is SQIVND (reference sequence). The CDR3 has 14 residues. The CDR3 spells CASSIDLSRGGGNF. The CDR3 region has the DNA TGTGCCAGTAGTATAGATCTGAGTCGTGGTGGCGGAAACTTC.